This entry lists 16 T cell receptor beta chains sequenced from one sample in a study of T cell responses to AZD1222 COVID-19 vaccine. The table came from immunoSEQ multiplex PCR; TCRdb's copy has only in-frame clones and leaves some out. Of 100,000 to 120,000 clones in the sample, over 85% were seen once. Sequenced material: peripheral blood, taken 28 days after the second AZD1222 dose. The receptor source for this set is an adult who received the AZD1222 COVID-19 vaccine.

Only one count was recorded for this clone. V usage is TRBV7-6 and J usage is TRBJ2-2, with 11 bases matching TRBD2. Germline CDR1 SGHVS, CDR2 FNYEAQ. This CDR3 has 17 residues. V lost 0 bases, J lost 4 bases, and 4 bases stayed unmatched. Written as DNA, the CDR3 is TGTGCCAGCAGCTTAGCCTCTAGCGGGGGGCCCACCGGGGAGCTGTTTTTT. Protein sequence: CASSLASSGGPTGELFF.

The CDR3 DNA reads as TGTGCCAGCAGCTTGTCGGGAAGCACAGATACGCAGTATTTT. This sequence encodes CASSLSGSTDTQYF. This chain uses TRBV5-5 with TRBJ2-3; possible D gene TRBD2, 5 bases. The ends were cut back, 1 base at V and 0 bases at J, with 6 bases in the middle. Germline-derived CDR1 and CDR2 are SGHKS and YYEKEE (reference sequence). The length of the CDR3 is 14 residues.

The chain joins TRBV11-1 to TRBJ2-4; D tentatively fits TRBD1 or TRBD2 (5 bases each). The CDR3 covers 14 residues. Germline V gene data show CDR1 as SGHAT and CDR2 as FQDESV (reference sequence). Trimming removed 5 bases at V and 6 bases at J, with 14 bases between. CDR3 residues: CASSQGPVVNIQYF. The DNA of the CDR3 is TGTGCCAGCAGCCAGGGACCCGTGGTAAACATTCAGTACTTC.

This rearrangement joins TRBV28 to TRBJ2-1, with D uncertain. V lost 6 bases and J 8 bases, leaving 14 bases between the germline ends. Germline V gene sequence: CDR1 MDHEN, CDR2 SYDVKM. CDR3 length: 13 residues. The CDR3 DNA sequence: TGTGCCAGCAGCCCCTCGCGGTGGCATGAGCAGTTCTTC. Amino acid sequence: CASSPSRWHEQFF. The full variable domain, rest sourced from reference TRBV28 and TRBJ2-1, is DVKVTQSSRYLVKRTGEKVFLECVQDMDHENMFWYRQDPGLGLRLIYFSYDVKMKEKGDIPEGYSVSREKKERFSLILESASTNQTSMYLCASSPSRWHEQFFGPGTRLTVL.

The CDR3 DNA reads as TGTGCCAGCTCACCCGACTCCTTTGATTCACCCCTCCACTTT. It specifies CASSPDSFDSPLHF. This rearrangement joins TRBV18 to TRBJ1-6; no firm D call. Germline V gene lookup returns CDR1 KGHSH and CDR2 LQKENI. This CDR3 is built from 14 residues. The ends were cut back, 3 bases at V and 8 bases at J, with 11 bases in the middle. Variable domain in full (rest from reference TRBV18 and TRBJ1-6): NAGVMQNPRHLVRRRGQEARLRCSPMKGHSHVYWYRQLPEEGLKFMVYLQKENIIDESGMPKERFSAEFPKEGPSILRIQQVVRGDSAAYFCASSPDSFDSPLHFGNGTRLTVT.

The V and J genes are TRBV20-1 and TRBJ2-5; D is uncertain. Germline values: CDR1 DFQATT, CDR2 SNEGSKA (reference sequence). This CDR3 is 11 amino acids long. Trimming pared 3 bases from V and 2 bases from J, leaving 4 bases between. CDR3 protein: CSASKQETQYF. CDR3 coding DNA: TGCAGTGCTAGTAAACAAGAGACCCAGTACTTC.

The chain carries TRBV7-9 and TRBJ2-3; 7 nucleotides match TRBD1. In germline, CDR1 is SEHNR, CDR2 FQNEAQ (reference sequence). V lost 5 bases and J lost 1; bases outside the gene matches: 6. The CDR3 sequence is 15 residues long. CDR3 bases: TGTGCCAGCAGCGAAGGGGGCGGAGGCACAGATACGCAGTATTTT. Amino acid sequence: CASSEGGGGTDTQYF.

The chain couples TRBV11-2 to TRBJ1-3; D is unclear. The CDR3 has 15 residues. Germline-derived CDR1 and CDR2 are SGHAT and FQNNGV. Trimming cost V 3 bases and J 0 bases, with 9 bases left between them. The CDR3 nucleotides are TGTGCCAGCAGCTTTACCCAGATCTCTGGAAACACCATATATTTT. This encodes CASSFTQISGNTIYF.

The chain joins TRBV27 to TRBJ2-3; 15 nucleotides agree with TRBD2. This CDR3 has 20 amino acids. The V segment lost 4 bases and the J segment 0 bases; nucleotides outside the gene matches: 11. CDR1 and CDR2 (germline): MNHEY, SMNVEV (reference sequence). The CDR3 DNA sequence: TGTGCCAGCAGTTACCGCCAGGGACTAGCGGGGGGTGCTAGCACAGATACGCAGTATTTT. Encoded protein: CASSYRQGLAGGASTDTQYF.

This rearrangement joins TRBV3-1 (or the pseudogene TRBV3-2) to TRBJ2-7; tentative D call: TRBD1 (5 bases). This CDR3 has 14 amino acids. Germline values: CDR1 LGHDT, CDR2 YNNKEL (reference sequence). Trimming removed 0 bases from V and 2 bases from J, with 8 bases in between. Written as DNA, the CDR3 is TGTGCCAGCAGCCAAGAGTGGGGCCCCTACGAGCAGTACTTC. This translates into CASSQEWGPYEQYF.

This chain connects TRBV3-1 (or the pseudogene TRBV3-2) to TRBJ1-3, with 7 bases that match TRBD1. The CDR3 covers 16 residues. Germline trimming cut 4 bases from V and 4 bases from J; bases unmatched to any gene: 10. Germline CDR1 reads LGHDT; CDR2 reads YNNKEL (reference sequence). CDR3 DNA sequence: TGTGCCAGCAGCCTACGACAGGGAAGGTCCGGAAACACCATATATTTT. Translated, it gives CASSLRQGRSGNTIYF.

In this sample, this clone turned up once. Written as DNA, the CDR3 is TGCAGCGACAGACAGACCAACACAGATACGCAGTATTTT. Amino acids: CSDRQTNTDTQYF. The chain carries TRBV29-1 and TRBJ2-3; weak D call: TRBD1 (5 bases). Germline lookup yields CDR1 SQVTM and CDR2 ANQGSEA. The CDR3 contains 13 residues. Trimming shortened V by 7 bases and J by 2 bases, and 13 bases separated the two germline ends.

V gene TRBV6-2 or TRBV6-3 combines with J gene TRBJ1-3; D unclear. The germline V and J ends were trimmed by 5 bases and 0 bases, with 2 bases remaining between them. CDR1 and CDR2 from the germline V gene are MNHEY and SVGEGT. The CDR3 runs to 12 residues. CDR3 in amino acids: CASSTSGNTIYF. The CDR3, as DNA: TGTGCCAGCAGTACCTCTGGAAACACCATATATTTT.

The rearrangement joins TRBV5-1 to TRBJ1-1, with D tentatively TRBD1 (5 bases). Germline V gene sequence: CDR1 SGHRS, CDR2 YFSETQ. The length of the CDR3 is 14 residues. V lost 0 bases to trimming and J lost 4 bases, with 10 bases between them. The CDR3 DNA reads as TGCGCCAGCAGCTTGGAGGGGCAGAGCACTGAAGCTTTCTTT. It encodes CASSLEGQSTEAFF.

This clone occurred a few times. The genes are TRBV29-1 and TRBJ2-7, with D uncertain. The CDR3 consists of 12 residues. Germline CDR1 reads SQVTM; CDR2 reads ANQGSEA. Trimming took 6 bases from V and 3 from J, leaving 12 bases between them. The CDR3 spells CSVRTNGYEQYF. CDR3 bases: TGCAGCGTGAGAACGAACGGCTACGAGCAGTACTTC.

J is TRBJ1-1 and V is TRBV6-5, with D uncertain. The CDR3 contains 11 residues. The V gene lost 7 bases and the J gene lost 7 bases, with 10 bases spanning the gap. Germline CDR1 and CDR2: MNHEY and SVGAGI. Here the CDR3 DNA reads TGTGCCAGCATCAGGACGATTGAAGCTTTCTTT. Translating it yields CASIRTIEAFF.